This T cell receptor beta chain derives from a study of T-cell reconstitution after alpha-beta-depleted transplantation in children. The CDR3 runs 18 residues. From germline, CDR1 is SQVTM and CDR2 ANQGSEA. The V end was cut by 1 base, the J end by 0 bases, with 22 bases between. A word on this clonotype: The antigen is undetermined.

Whole-study results and caveats: Surviving recipient cells, namely T cells and thymic progenitors, were the source of high day-60 TCRbeta diversity in some patients.

TCRbeta library construction was performed incorporating unique molecular identifiers. A single record per CDR3 protein comes from TCRdb applying MiXCR to the PCR reads. The data show roughly 200,000 distinct CDR3 sequences, roughly a tenth seen once. Specimen: PBMCs, collected before TCRalphabeta/CD19-depleted stem cell transplant. The sequence was obtained from a child in the first two years of life with acute myeloid leukemia, due to receive a stem cell transplant. This chain joins TRBV29-1 and TRBJ2-7; D could derive from TRBD1 or TRBD2 (5 bases each). In nucleotides, the CDR3 is TGCAGCGTTGAAGTAAAGGGTAGGGGACGGCGAAGCTCCTACGAGCAGTACTTC. It codes for CSVEVKGRGRRSSYEQYF.